This T cell receptor beta chain is from a study of shared clonotypes between healthy human individuals (dated by TCRdb to the early 2020s). In terms of the full investigation: A few men and a couple of women, aged 18 to 49 years, made up the cohort. For each donor, CD4 naive and CD4 memory were each run on three plates, CD8 naive on two plates, and CD8 memory on one plate. Libraries were prepared and TCR repertoires were sequenced by different laboratories using diverse techniques, in order to increase sequencing depth and limit assay-specific biases. Between about 0.8 and 9.5 billion PBMCs per donor were obtained by leukapheresis. To estimate repertoire size and how much clonotypes are shared between individuals, the study performed deep sequencing of blood TCR repertoires from roughly five healthy adults.

Reading the germline V gene gives CDR1 SGHNT and CDR2 YENEEA. The germline ends are 4 bases apart after V is trimmed by 1 base and J by 9 bases. The CDR3 sequence holds 11 residues, the cysteine and phenylalanine included. CDR3 DNA is the only sequence kept; it has 33 bases, read in frame from the first base. As to this clone: Its antigen is still unknown. Base qualities were left out, and no much larger clone turns up one base away. Other DNA sequences in this sample translate to the same CDR3.

Using the deep immunoSEQ assay, multiplex PCR amplified TCR CDR3 regions from genomic DNA. Extracted genomic DNA from each cell subset was spread evenly across all wells of several immunoSEQ 96-well plates, with each plate serving as a replicate. For sorted subsets, around 200 ng genomic DNA, equal to 25,000 to 35,000 T cell genomes, was loaded into each replicate PCR. Purified libraries were measured with a Qubit 3.0 fluorometer, size-checked on a Bioanalyzer 2100, and measured again with the KAPA Library Quantification kit. A separate single-read 150-cycle Illumina NextSeq 550 flow cell was used to sequence each immunoSEQ 96-well plate. For the original study's pipeline: Because the immunoSEQ output held only junctional sequences and lacked quality scores, the filtering could not match the filtering applied to full-length reads. Sequences were annotated with PyIR, a Python wrapper for IgBLAST v1.9, and V/J genes and CDR3 were assigned using IMGT germline references. Reads were filtered out if the reads had weak V/J assignments (E-value above 1e-6), no CDR3, stop codons, out-of-frame junctions, or ambiguous translated residues. V3J clonotypes were defined by identical inferred V gene, J gene, and CDR3 amino acid sequence. Percentage overlap between repertoires was computed as shared unique clonotypes divided by the size of the smaller repertoire. Three approaches were used to assess repertoire richness: RTK rarefaction, the Chao1 estimator, and Recon v2.1 estimates of unobserved clonotypes. Generation probabilities were computed with OLGA for all TCRbeta clonotypes obtained by the gDNA method from several donors. TCRdb provides this immuneACCESS table in a form limited to in-frame rearrangements. Some clones are lacking; in checked studies, under half of them reflect an unresolved V gene, and why the rest are absent is not known. From that table come the V and J calls and clone size; the DNA was used to work out D and trimming. Counted in this sample were about 2.1 million clones; about 93% of them appeared once. The ten largest clones add up to roughly 1.7% of the sample.

Broad study findings and their caveats: Even with the large sequencing depth, rarefaction of the sorted-subset datasets indicated that sequencing was incomplete. Pairwise subsampling led to the expectation that sequencing depth would affect the degree of clonotype sharing among donors. The small number of donors limited the genetic and exposure-history diversity represented. Roughly 5% of naive CD4, 3.5% of naive CD8, approximately 2.2% of memory CD4, and 0.35% to 0.4% of memory CD8 clonotypes were shared across several donors. Only blood was sampled, and tissue TCR repertoires likely differ from those in blood. Higher generation probabilities were observed for clonotypes shared by all four sorted-subset donors than for non-shared clonotypes. Estimated clonotype richness was generally larger for naive than for memory subsets.

CD8 naive samples were CD45RO-negative cells positively selected for CCR7, giving a CD45RA+CCR7+ population that excluded TemRA cells. The donors were healthy, HIV-negative adults with no recently reported acute infections or vaccinations. All donors were Caucasian adults living in Nashville, Tennessee, USA. Blood was obtained by leukapheresis, after which PBMCs were separated by Ficoll-Histopaque density gradient centrifugation and cryopreserved in liquid nitrogen vapor phase. Purity and quantity of every magnetically sorted T cell population were checked by analytical flow cytometry. Genomic DNA was isolated from every sorted fraction and measured by UV absorbance on a Nanodrop 2000c.

The chain is made from TRBV11-3 and TRBJ2-1, with no confidently assigned D gene. The clonotype was recovered from a man in his late teens or twenties in good health. Some clones in this sample may be carry-over from other donors' samples. The specimen was naive CD8+ T cells from PBMCs. In the paper's terms, the cell subset or site label means: CD45RA+CCR7+. The DNA sequence is TGTGCCAGCAGCTTAGGGGGTGAGCAGTTCTTC. Translated, this gives CASSLGGEQFF. Extended through the reference TRBV11-3 and TRBJ2-1 proteins, this CDR3 yields the full variable domain: EAGVVQSPRYKIIEKKQPVAFWCNPISGHNTLYWYLQNLGQGPELLIRYENEEAVDDSQLPKDRFSAERLKGVDSTLKIQPAELGDSAVYLCASSLGGEQFFGPGTRLTVL.